This T cell receptor (beta chain) was recovered during a study of shared clonotypes between healthy human individuals. CD45RO-negative cells were positively selected for CCR7, leaving out terminally differentiated effector memory CD45RA+ cells. Every donor, a Caucasian adult, lived in Nashville, Tennessee. Germline V lookup: CDR1 SEHNR, CDR2 FQNEAQ (reference sequence). V was clipped by 2 bases and J by 1 base, with 14 bases between them. The CDR3 covers 16 residues. Here immunoSEQ multiplex PCR was the method, and the copy in TCRdb shows in-frame clones only, minus some. Among 450,000 to 700,000 clones, roughly 95% were seen once, and the ten largest hold around 0.097%.

The rearrangement joins TRBV7-9 to TRBJ2-5; D call uncertain. Material: naive CD8+ T cells sorted from blood. The TCR originated in a woman in her thirties in good health. CDR3 DNA sequence: TGTGCCAGCAGCTTAAGAAGGCCGGCTAGCCAAGAGACCCAGTACTTC. It codes for CASSLRRPASQETQYF.